Following are 17 T cell receptor beta chains from one sample sequenced in a study of cytomegalovirus exposure and HLA in healthy donors. PCR employed 60 Vbeta and 13 Jbeta primers. Method: immunoSEQ multiplex PCR; TCRdb's copy keeps in-frame clones and lacks some. The table includes 90,000 to 95,000 clones, more than 75% detected once. The material sequenced was PBMCs. The receptors here all came from a man between 18 and 35 years old in good health and CMV-seronegative.

This clone was found once. This sequence joins TRBV10-1 and TRBJ2-1; 7 bases are a match to TRBD1. The CDR3 runs to 15 residues. Looked up from germline, CDR1 is WNHNN and CDR2 is SYGVQD (reference sequence). V shed 5 bases, J shed 3 bases, and the junction held 7 bases outside the gene matches. DNA for the CDR3: TGCGCCAGCAGTAAGACAGGGCCCGACTACAATGAGCAGTTCTTC. Amino acid sequence: CASSKTGPDYNEQFF.

The V gene is TRBV6-5, the J gene TRBJ2-7; D is uncertain. V was clipped by 2 bases and J by 0 bases, with 14 bases between them. The CDR3 is made up of 16 amino acids. Germline lookup yields CDR1 MNHEY and CDR2 SVGAGI. CDR3 residues: CASSYQSQPSSYEQYF. CDR3 nucleotide sequence: TGTGCCAGCAGTTACCAGTCACAGCCGAGCTCCTACGAGCAGTACTTC.

This clone was observed a few times. This chain links TRBV6-1 with TRBJ1-1, with TRBD1 matching over 8 bases. The V gene end was trimmed by 1 base and the J gene end by 8 bases; junction bases not matched to a gene: 6. The CDR3 is 14 amino acids. From germline, CDR1 is MNHNS and CDR2 SASEGT. The CDR3 region is CASSEGNRGEEAFF. Written as DNA, the CDR3 is TGTGCCAGCAGTGAAGGGAACAGGGGGGAGGAAGCTTTCTTT.

The rearrangement uses TRBV2 and TRBJ1-2, with 7 bases fitting TRBD1. The germline CDR1 and CDR2 sequences are SNHLY and FYNNEI. The CDR3 is 13 amino acids. V dropped 6 bases and J dropped 0; count of bases not matched to a gene: 1. The CDR3 here is CASRTGANYGYTF. CDR3 bases: TGTGCCAGCAGAACAGGGGCTAACTATGGCTACACCTTC.

The gene calls are TRBV7-9 and TRBJ1-2; D unresolved. The CDR3 length is 13 residues. Germline V gene lookup returns CDR1 SEHNR and CDR2 FQNEAQ (reference sequence). V was cut by 0 bases and J by 7 bases, with 9 bases left in between. The CDR3 loop reads CASSLAGALGYTF. In nucleotides, the CDR3 is TGTGCCAGCAGCTTAGCGGGCGCGCTTGGCTACACCTTC.

The V call is TRBV7-3, the J call TRBJ2-7; D might be TRBD1 (6 bases). CDR3 length equals 14 residues. Germline values: CDR1 SGHTA, CDR2 FQGTGA. V shed 2 bases and J shed 1 base, with 9 bases lying between them. The CDR3 bases are TGTGCCAGCAGCTTATACCAGGGGTCCTACGAGCAGTACTTC. This translates into CASSLYQGSYEQYF.

V gene TRBV5-1 combines with J gene TRBJ2-2; D gene uncertain. CDR1 and CDR2 from the germline V gene are SGHRS and YFSETQ. This CDR3 comprises 11 residues. Deletions cut 5 bases from V and 6 bases from J, with 5 bases between. CDR3 loop: CASSSAGELFF. CDR3 nucleotide sequence: TGCGCCAGCAGTAGTGCCGGGGAGCTGTTTTTT.

The chain links TRBV5-6 to TRBJ2-5, with a tentative D call TRBD1 (6 bases). V was cut by 5 bases and J by 1 base, with 12 bases left in between. CDR3 size: 14 residues. The V gene's germline CDR1 is SGHDT and CDR2 YYEEEE. The CDR3, as DNA: TGTGCCAGCAGTCCAGGGACAACCCAAGAGACCCAGTACTTC. It codes for CASSPGTTQETQYF.

The chain links TRBV7-3 to TRBJ2-1, with D tentatively TRBD1 (5 bases). The CDR3 spans 13 residues. Deletions cut 1 base from V and 8 bases from J, with 9 bases between. Looked up from germline, CDR1 is SGHTA and CDR2 is FQGTGA. The CDR3 is CASSLRGSDEQFF. CDR3 DNA sequence: TGTGCCAGCAGCTTAAGGGGCTCCGATGAGCAGTTCTTC.

The gene calls are TRBV29-1 and TRBJ2-5; tentative D call: TRBD2 (5 bases). CDR1 SQVTM and CDR2 ANQGSEA come from the germline V gene. Trimming stripped 6 bases from V and 0 bases from J, with 14 bases between. The CDR3 is made up of 14 amino acids. CDR3 loop: CSVQSGRYQETQYF. The CDR3 bases are TGCAGCGTCCAAAGCGGCAGGTACCAAGAGACCCAGTACTTC.

Remarks on this clone: One junction end does not reproduce the germline sequence, and a read error may be involved. This sequence joins TRBV10-3 and TRBJ1-2; TRBD1 aligns across 12 bases. CDR3 length: 15 amino acids. Germline V gene data show CDR1 as ENHRY and CDR2 as SYGVKD. CDR3 nucleotide sequence: TGTGCCATCAGTGACCCGGGACAGGGGGCCTATGGCCACACCTTC. Translating gives CAISDPGQGAYGHTF.

The J gene is TRBJ2-1, the V gene TRBV2, with 7 nucleotides matching TRBD1. This CDR3 is built from 16 residues. The germline V gene encodes CDR1 SNHLY and CDR2 FYNNEI. The V segment lost 8 bases and the J segment 3 bases; nucleotides outside the gene matches: 13. CDR3 region: CASVTRVRDSYNEQFF. CDR3 bases: TGTGCCAGCGTCACTAGGGTCCGGGACAGCTACAATGAGCAGTTCTTC.

The genes are TRBV6-6 and TRBJ2-1; a possible D gene is TRBD1 (6 bases). Trimming removed 2 bases at V and 6 bases at J, with 17 bases between. The CDR3 spans 16 residues. CDR1 MNHNY and CDR2 SVGAGI come from the germline V gene (reference sequence). The CDR3 region has the DNA TGTGCCAGCAGTTACGGCCAACTGGGGGCAGGCAATGAGCAGTTCTTC. Translating gives CASSYGQLGAGNEQFF.

V and J are TRBV5-1 and TRBJ2-1; a weak D match, TRBD2 (6 bases). V gave up 0 bases and J gave up 3 bases, with 13 bases separating them. This CDR3 has 16 amino acids. In germline, CDR1 is SGHRS, CDR2 YFSETQ. CDR3 sequence reads: CASSLEETSGYNEQFF. In nucleotides, the CDR3 is TGCGCCAGCAGCTTGGAAGAGACTAGTGGCTACAATGAGCAGTTCTTC.

The CDR3 DNA sequence: TGTGCCAGCAGCGTAGCTGGAGGTGTCGCTGGAAACACCATATATTTT. The encoded protein is CASSVAGGVAGNTIYF. The genes are TRBV9 and TRBJ1-3; D is uncertain. Germline V gene sequence: CDR1 SGDLS, CDR2 YYNGEE. The CDR3 is 16 amino acids. V was pared by 0 bases and J by 2 bases, with 12 bases between.

The genes are TRBV9 and TRBJ1-2, with D possibly being TRBD1 (6 bases). The germline V gene has CDR1 SGDLS and CDR2 YYNGEE. V was clipped by 2 bases and J by 5 bases, with 13 bases between them. This CDR3 has 14 residues. The CDR3 sequence is CASSVADSQYGYTF. In nucleotides, the CDR3 is TGTGCCAGCAGCGTCGCGGACAGCCAATATGGCTACACCTTC. Based on the CDR3 plus reference TRBV9 and TRBJ1-2, the full variable domain is DSGVTQTPKHLITATGQRVTLRCSPRSGDLSVYWYQQSLDQGLQFLIQYYNGEERAKGNILERFSAQQFPDLHSELNLSSLELGDSALYFCASSVADSQYGYTFGSGTRLTVV.

This chain uses TRBV6-6 with TRBJ2-5; D remains ambiguous. The J call may be mistaken, given a closer DNA end match to TRBJ2-7. This CDR3 comprises 12 residues. Germline CDR1 and CDR2: MNHNY and SVGAGI (reference sequence). DNA for the CDR3: TGTGCCAGCAGTTACGAATCCCACGAGCAGTACTTC. This translates into CASSYESHEQYF.